This TCR beta chain was sequenced in a study of T cells in Graves' hyperthyroidism and ophthalmopathy. General study points: Researchers found most expanded thyroid clonotypes above 0.001 in blood as well.

Aged 18 to 65, the patients had hyperthyroidism that was newly diagnosed and had lasted under 2 months. Cells are PBMCs isolated from roughly 9.3 ml of fresh blood. Germline V CDR1 and CDR2: SEHNR, FQNEAQ (reference sequence). The CDR3 sequence is 15 residues long. Trimming removed 3 bases from V and 5 bases from J, with 14 bases in between. This clonotype was recorded a few times. No antigen is known for it. What was amplified from RNA transcripts were TCR beta CDR3 regions. In the first-round RT-PCR of the TCR CDR3, the HTBI primer set was used. TCRdb used MiXCR to reprocess the multiplex PCR reads, holding one entry per CDR3 protein. The sample holds hundreds of thousands of distinct CDR3 sequences, around 15% seen once.

Sample: blood. This chain links TRBV7-9 with TRBJ2-1; TRBD1 or TRBD2 may be the D gene (5 bases each). This TCR came from a woman between 18 and 29 years old with Graves' hyperthyroidism. Written as DNA, the CDR3 is TGTGCCAGCAGCTTCCGACCCGGGACGAACAATGAGCAGTTCTTC. This sequence encodes CASSFRPGTNNEQFF.